This TCR beta chain came from a study of blood T cell repertoires in COVID-19. About the study: The cDNA or gDNA used as material had been derived from T cells, B-cell-depleted T cells, or PBMCs.

Everyone who took part was roughly 18 to 90 years old, and they came from fewer than 25 US areas. Cohort placement rested on clinical history that participants reported themselves. In the original processing: Researchers report that nucleated cell counts were estimated from reference gene primer amplification. Here immunoSEQ multiplex PCR was the method, and the copy in TCRdb shows in-frame clones only, minus some. The V and J calls and clone size are taken from that table; D and trimming were inferred from the DNA. The sample includes about 200,000 clones, around 81% of them seen just once. The clonotype was recovered from a woman aged 45-65 years with acute COVID-19. The sequencing input was PBMCs or T cells enriched from blood (not recorded which).

This chain's CDR3 is CASSLNAPRHEQFF. The CDR3 nucleotides read TGTGCCAGCAGCTTAAATGCGCCCAGGCATGAGCAGTTCTTC. The J gene is TRBJ2-1, the V gene TRBV7-2; no firm D call. There are 14 residues in the CDR3. CDR1 SGHTA and CDR2 FQGNSA come from the germline V gene. V dropped 2 bases and J dropped 8 bases, with 13 bases sitting between them.